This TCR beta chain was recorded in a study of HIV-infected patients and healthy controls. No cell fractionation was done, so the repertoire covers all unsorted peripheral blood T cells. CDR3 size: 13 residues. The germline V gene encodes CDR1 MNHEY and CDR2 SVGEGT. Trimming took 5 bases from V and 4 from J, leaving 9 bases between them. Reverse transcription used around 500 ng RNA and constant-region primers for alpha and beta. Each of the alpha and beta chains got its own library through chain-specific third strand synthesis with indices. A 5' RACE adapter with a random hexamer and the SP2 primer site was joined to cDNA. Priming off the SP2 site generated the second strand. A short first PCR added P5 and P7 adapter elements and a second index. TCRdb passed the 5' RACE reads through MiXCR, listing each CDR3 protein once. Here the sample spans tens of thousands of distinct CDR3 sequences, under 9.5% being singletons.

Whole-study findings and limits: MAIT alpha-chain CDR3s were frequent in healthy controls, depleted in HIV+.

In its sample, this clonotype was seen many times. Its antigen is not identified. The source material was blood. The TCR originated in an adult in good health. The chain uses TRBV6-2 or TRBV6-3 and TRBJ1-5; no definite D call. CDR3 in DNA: TGTGCCAGCAGTCCCCAGGAGAATCAGCCCCAGCATTTT. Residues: CASSPQENQPQHF.